This TCR beta chain was recorded in a study of neurological immune-mediated disorders. The CDR3 is 15 amino acids. Germline CDR1 is SEHNR and CDR2 is FQNEAQ (reference sequence). The V gene end was trimmed by 4 bases and the J gene end by 5 bases; junction bases not matched to a gene: 9. MiXCR, run by TCRdb on the 5' RACE reads, gives a single entry per CDR3 protein. The profile shows tens of thousands of distinct CDR3 sequences, roughly an eighth of them singletons. The time point denotes: longitudinal time-point 1 (baseline). Source material was 2 million unsorted PBMCs, stored at -80 °C in RNAlater. This clonotype was detected many times.

Sequenced material: PBMCs. This sequence joins TRBV7-9 and TRBJ2-5, with 8 bases lining up with TRBD2. This clonotype was sampled from a female donor with HTLV-1-associated myelopathy (HAM/TSP). The CDR3: CASSSSGGRVETQYF. CDR3 DNA sequence: TGTGCCAGCAGCTCCTCGGGGGGGCGAGTTGAGACCCAGTACTTC.